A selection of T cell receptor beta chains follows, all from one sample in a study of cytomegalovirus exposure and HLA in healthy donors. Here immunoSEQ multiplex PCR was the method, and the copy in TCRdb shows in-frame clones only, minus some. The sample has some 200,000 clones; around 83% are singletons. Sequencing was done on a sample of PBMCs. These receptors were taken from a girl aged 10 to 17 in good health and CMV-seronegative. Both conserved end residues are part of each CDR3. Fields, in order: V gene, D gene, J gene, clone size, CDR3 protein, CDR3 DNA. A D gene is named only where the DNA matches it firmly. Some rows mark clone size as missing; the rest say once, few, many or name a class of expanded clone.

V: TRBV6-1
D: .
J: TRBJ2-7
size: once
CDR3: CASSVGSEQYF
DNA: TGTGCCAGCAGTGTGGGGAGCGAGCAGTACTTC

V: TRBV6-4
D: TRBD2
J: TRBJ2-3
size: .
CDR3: CASSGVAGAGGNTDTQYF
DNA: TGTGCCAGCAGTGGGGTAGCGGGGGCCGGCGGTAACACAGATACGCAGTATTTT

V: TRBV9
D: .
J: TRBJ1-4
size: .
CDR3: CASSSRGHGNEKLFF
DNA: TGTGCCAGCAGCTCCCGGGGACATGGTAATGAAAAACTGTTTTTT

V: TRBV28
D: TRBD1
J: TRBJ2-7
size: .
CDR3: CASSLAGTGGYEQYF
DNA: TGTGCCAGCAGTTTGGCCGGGACAGGGGGATACGAGCAGTACTTC

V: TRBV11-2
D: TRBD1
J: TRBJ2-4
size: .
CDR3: CASSLVQGALNIQYF
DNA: TGTGCCAGCAGCTTAGTTCAGGGGGCTTTAAACATTCAGTACTTC

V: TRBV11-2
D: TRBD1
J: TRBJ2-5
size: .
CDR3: CASSLVDRGEQYF
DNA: TGTGCCAGCAGCCTAGTTGACAGGGGGGAGCAGTACTTC

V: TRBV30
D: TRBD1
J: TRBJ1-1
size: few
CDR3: CAWSRDRLVTEAFF
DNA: TGTGCCTGGAGTAGGGACAGATTGGTCACTGAAGCTTTCTTT

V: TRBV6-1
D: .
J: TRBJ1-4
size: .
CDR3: CASSVEEEKNEKLFF
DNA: TGTGCCAGCAGTGTAGAGGAGGAGAAGAATGAAAAACTGTTTTTT

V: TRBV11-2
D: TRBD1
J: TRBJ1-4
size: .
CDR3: CASRLQGEEKLFF
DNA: TGTGCCAGCAGGCTACAGGGGGAAGAAAAACTGTTTTTT

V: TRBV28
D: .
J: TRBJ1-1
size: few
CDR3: CASSLWAGNTEAFF
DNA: TGTGCCAGCAGTTTATGGGCAGGGAACACTGAAGCTTTCTTT

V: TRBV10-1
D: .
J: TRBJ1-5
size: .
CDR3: CARVKGGDQPQHF
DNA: TGCGCCAGGGTTAAGGGAGGGGATCAGCCCCAGCATTTT

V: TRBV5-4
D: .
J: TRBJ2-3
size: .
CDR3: CASSLSSRSTDTQYF
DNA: TGTGCCAGCAGCTTGTCTTCTAGAAGCACAGATACGCAGTATTTT

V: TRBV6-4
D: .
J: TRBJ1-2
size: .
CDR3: CASSEPPSGYGLYGYTF
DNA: TGTGCCAGCAGTGAGCCGCCGTCAGGGTATGGTCTTTATGGCTACACCTTC

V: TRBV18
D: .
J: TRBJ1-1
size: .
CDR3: CASSPDYLSDTEAFF
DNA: TGTGCCAGCTCGCCAGACTACCTATCTGACACTGAAGCTTTCTTT

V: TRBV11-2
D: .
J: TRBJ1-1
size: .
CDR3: CASSLEGGAEAFF
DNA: TGTGCCAGCAGCTTAGAGGGGGGGGCTGAAGCTTTCTTT

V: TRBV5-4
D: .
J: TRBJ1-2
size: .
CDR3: CASSSRGASAYGYTF
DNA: TGTGCCAGCAGCTCCCGCGGAGCATCCGCCTATGGCTACACCTTC

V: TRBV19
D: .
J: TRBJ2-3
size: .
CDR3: CASSIADTQYF
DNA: TGTGCCAGTAGTATCGCAGATACGCAGTATTTT

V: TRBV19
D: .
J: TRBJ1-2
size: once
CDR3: CASSPRRRVHYGYTF
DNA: TGTGCCAGTAGTCCGAGGCGCAGGGTGCACTATGGCTACACCTTC

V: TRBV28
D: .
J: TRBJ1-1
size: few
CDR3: CASSGQRREAFF
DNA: TGTGCCAGCAGCGGACAGAGACGTGAAGCTTTCTTT

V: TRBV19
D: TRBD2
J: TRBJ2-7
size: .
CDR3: CASQGGSSYEQYF
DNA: TGTGCCAGCCAGGGAGGGAGCTCCTACGAGCAGTACTTC

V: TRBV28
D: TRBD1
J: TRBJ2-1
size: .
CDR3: CASREGATLNEQFF
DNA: TGTGCCAGTCGAGAGGGGGCCACCCTGAATGAGCAGTTCTTC

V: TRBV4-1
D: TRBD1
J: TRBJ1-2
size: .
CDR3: CASSQLGMRTGGDGYTF
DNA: TGCGCCAGCAGCCAATTAGGGATGAGGACAGGAGGGGATGGCTACACCTTC

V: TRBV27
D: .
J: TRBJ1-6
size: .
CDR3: CASRPEAGQTNTPLHF
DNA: TGTGCCAGCAGACCAGAGGCGGGCCAAACGAATACACCCCTCCACTTT

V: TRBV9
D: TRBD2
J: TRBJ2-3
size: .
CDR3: CASSPLAGGSTDTQYF
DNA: TGTGCCAGCAGCCCATTAGCGGGGGGTAGCACAGATACGCAGTATTTT

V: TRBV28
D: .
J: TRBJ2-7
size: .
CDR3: CASTHLGGEYNEQYF
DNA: TGTGCCAGCACCCATTTGGGTGGAGAATACAACGAGCAGTACTTC

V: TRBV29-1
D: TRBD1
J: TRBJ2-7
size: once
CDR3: CSVDGQDYEQYF
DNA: TGCAGCGTTGACGGACAGGACTACGAGCAGTACTTC

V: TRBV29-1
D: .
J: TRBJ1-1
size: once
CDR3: CSVETGTEAFF
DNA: TGCAGCGTTGAAACGGGGACTGAAGCTTTCTTT

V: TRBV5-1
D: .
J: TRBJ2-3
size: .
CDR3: CASSWSAELSTDTQYF
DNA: TGCGCCAGCAGCTGGTCTGCGGAGCTAAGCACAGATACGCAGTATTTT

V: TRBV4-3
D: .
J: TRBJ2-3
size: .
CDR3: CASSQAIRSTDTQYF
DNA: TGCGCCAGCAGCCAAGCAATACGGAGCACAGATACGCAGTATTTT

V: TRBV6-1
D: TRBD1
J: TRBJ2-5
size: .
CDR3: CASSDLGQEETQYF
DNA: TGTGCCAGCAGTGATCTCGGACAGGAAGAGACCCAGTACTTC

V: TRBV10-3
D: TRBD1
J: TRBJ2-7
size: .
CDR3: CAISGDSSYEQYF
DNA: TGTGCCATCAGTGGGGACAGCTCCTACGAGCAGTACTTC

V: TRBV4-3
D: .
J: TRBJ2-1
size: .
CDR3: CASSQRGLGNEQFF
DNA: TGCGCCAGCAGCCAAAGAGGCTTGGGCAATGAGCAGTTCTTC

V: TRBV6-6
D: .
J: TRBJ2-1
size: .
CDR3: CASSYRYNEQFF
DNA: TGTGCCAGCAGTTATCGTTACAATGAGCAGTTCTTC

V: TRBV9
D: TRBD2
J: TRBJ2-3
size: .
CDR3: CASNAGGASITDTQYF
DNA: TGTGCCAGCAATGCCGGGGGGGCCTCTATCACAGATACGCAGTATTTT

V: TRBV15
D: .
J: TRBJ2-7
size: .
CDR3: CATSRSGARGAQYF
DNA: TGTGCCACCAGCCGGTCGGGTGCGCGGGGAGCGCAGTACTTC

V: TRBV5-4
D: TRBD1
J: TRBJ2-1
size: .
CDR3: CASSRDREGLFF
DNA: TGTGCCAGCAGCCGCGACAGGGAAGGGCTGTTCTTC

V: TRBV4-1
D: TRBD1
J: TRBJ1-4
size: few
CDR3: CASSLRQGTEKLFF
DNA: TGCGCCAGCAGCCTACGACAGGGGACTGAAAAACTGTTTTTT

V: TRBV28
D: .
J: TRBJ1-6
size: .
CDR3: CASSPTLDSYNSPLHF
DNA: TGTGCCAGCAGTCCAACCCTAGACAGTTATAATTCACCCCTCCACTTT

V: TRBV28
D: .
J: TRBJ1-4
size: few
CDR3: CASSLPGDNEKLFF
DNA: TGTGCCAGCAGTTTACCAGGCGATAATGAAAAACTGTTTTTT

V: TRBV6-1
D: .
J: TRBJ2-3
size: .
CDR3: CASSEALDTQYF
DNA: TGTGCCAGCAGTGAAGCACTAGATACGCAGTATTTT